One and the same sample provided the 17 T cell receptor beta chains below, sequenced in a study of a mutant IDH1 vaccine in newly diagnosed glioma. Documented time point: week 23, last vaccination. It was 300 ug of mutant IDH1 20-mer peptide that made up each vaccine dose, given with topical imiquimod. The repertoire was sequenced with immunoSEQ multiplex PCR; TCRdb's copy has only in-frame clones and lacks some. The sample lists approximately 60,000 clones, about 90% seen once, with about 1.3% in the top ten. These receptors' antigens are unknown. This material consisted of PBMCs, taken from a glioma patient whose treatment included an IDH1 peptide vaccine. These receptors all come from a middle-aged man with glioma.

DNA for the CDR3: TGTGCCAGTAGTATAGGGGGGGAGCGTAGAGAGCAGTTCTTC. Translated, it gives CASSIGGERREQFF. The rearrangement links TRBV19 to TRBJ2-1; D is possibly TRBD2 (6 bases). The CDR3 extends over 14 amino acids. Germline CDR1 is LNHDA and CDR2 is SQIVND (reference sequence). Trimming took 1 base from V and 10 from J, leaving 14 bases between them. Full variable domain (missing parts from reference TRBV19 and TRBJ2-1): DGGITQSPKYLFRKEGQNVTLSCEQNLNHDAMYWYRQDPGQGLRLIYYSQIVNDFQKGDIAEGYSVSREKKESFPLTVTSAQKNPTAFYLCASSIGGERREQFFGPGTRLTVL.

The genes are TRBV27 and TRBJ2-2, with D maybe TRBD1 (6 bases). Deletions cut 3 bases from V and 7 bases from J, with 9 bases between. CDR1 and CDR2 from the germline V gene are MNHEY and SMNVEV (reference sequence). This CDR3 comprises 13 residues. The CDR3 region has the DNA TGTGCCAGCAGTTTTGGGGGCAGCGGGGAGCTGTTTTTT. It yields the protein CASSFGGSGELFF.

The CDR3 is CASKAGQFYNEQFF. DNA of the CDR3: TGTGCCAGCAAGGCGGGACAGTTCTACAATGAGCAGTTCTTC. The chain employs TRBV6-5 and TRBJ2-1, with a possible D match to TRBD1 (7 bases). This CDR3 comprises 14 residues. Trimming shortened V by 7 bases and J by 3 bases, and 13 bases separated the two germline ends. CDR1 and CDR2 from the germline V gene are MNHEY and SVGAGI.

This clone was picked up a small number of times. The V gene is TRBV7-6, the J gene TRBJ2-7; 11 positions agree with TRBD1. Germline CDR1 SGHVS, CDR2 FNYEAQ. The length of the CDR3 is 17 residues. The V gene end was trimmed by 6 bases and the J gene end by 2 bases; junction bases not matched to a gene: 12. The CDR3 DNA reads as TGTGCCAGCAGTACCACCCGGACAGGGGGCAAGACCTACGAGCAGTACTTC. It codes for CASSTTRTGGKTYEQYF.

J is TRBJ2-3 and V is TRBV2; TRBD1 agrees at 8 bases. V lost 6 bases and J lost 10; bases outside the gene matches: 6. Germline V gene data show CDR1 as SNHLY and CDR2 as FYNNEI. The CDR3 has 12 amino acids. The CDR3 nucleotides read TGTGCCAGCAGCATTCGACAGGGGTCGCAGTATTTT. Amino acid sequence: CASSIRQGSQYF.

The V and J genes are TRBV9 and TRBJ2-6, with a weak D call TRBD1 (5 bases). CDR1 and CDR2 (germline): SGDLS, YYNGEE. V was cut by 4 bases and J by 0 bases, with 14 bases left in between. CDR3 size: 17 residues. CDR3 nucleotides: TGTGCCAGCAGCCCAACAGGCCCCCACTCTGGGGCCAACGTCCTGACTTTC. It codes for CASSPTGPHSGANVLTF.

The chain couples TRBV6-6 to TRBJ1-5; D remains unclear. Germline V gene lookup returns CDR1 MNHNY and CDR2 SVGAGI (reference sequence). Trimming pared 5 bases from V and 2 bases from J, leaving 7 bases between. CDR3 length: 13 amino acids. In DNA, the CDR3 is TGTGCCAGCAGTGGCAGAGGCAATCAGCCCCAGCATTTT. This gives the protein CASSGRGNQPQHF.

The rearrangement links TRBV20-1 to TRBJ1-1, with D unclear. From germline, CDR1 is DFQATT and CDR2 SNEGSKA (reference sequence). The CDR3 extends over 11 amino acids. Trimming took off 7 bases at V and 0 bases at J, with 6 bases between the two ends. DNA for the CDR3: TGCAGTGGAGTCATGAACACTGAAGCTTTCTTT. Encoded protein: CSGVMNTEAFF.

The chain uses TRBV6-5 and TRBJ2-7, with D unresolved. Deletions cut 10 bases from V and 1 base from J, with 20 bases between. This CDR3 contains 15 residues. CDR1 is MNHEY, CDR2 SVGAGI, per germline. The CDR3 loop is CATSPWARISYEQYF. Here the CDR3 DNA reads TGTGCCACTTCCCCCTGGGCGCGGATTTCCTACGAGCAGTACTTC.

V gene TRBV4-2 combines with J gene TRBJ2-7, with 9 bases fitting TRBD2. V shed 0 bases, J shed 9 bases, and the junction held 9 bases outside the gene matches. The CDR3 runs to 15 residues. The germline V gene encodes CDR1 LGHNA and CDR2 YNFKEQ. The CDR3, as DNA: TGTGCCAGCAGCCAAGAATCCGGCGGGAGGGTCGGGCAGTACTTC. Translated: CASSQESGGRVGQYF.

This rearrangement joins TRBV10-3 to TRBJ2-7; D possibly matches TRBD1 or TRBD2 (5 bases each). This CDR3 is built from 13 residues. Deletions cut 2 bases from V and 3 bases from J, with 8 bases between. The V gene's germline CDR1 is ENHRY and CDR2 SYGVKD. The CDR3 DNA follows: TGTGCCATCAGTGAGAGGGGAGTCTACGAGCAGTACTTC. Translating it yields CAISERGVYEQYF.

The sample holds one count of this clone. The chain has TRBV7-3 and TRBJ1-2; TRBD1 agrees at 7 bases. J gave up 8 bases and V 5 bases, and 8 bases lay outside the gene matches. The CDR3 length is 13 residues. CDR1 SGHTA and CDR2 FQGTGA come from the germline V gene. This CDR3 is CASSPQGEGGYTF. The CDR3 DNA follows: TGTGCCAGCAGCCCCCAGGGGGAGGGAGGCTACACCTTC.

This chain joins TRBV4-1 and TRBJ2-3, with 11 bases lining up with TRBD2. This CDR3 is built from 17 residues. The J segment lost 4 bases and the V segment lost 4 bases, leaving 10 bases of the junction unmatched. CDR1 and CDR2 from the germline V gene are MGHRA and YSYEKL. The CDR3 nucleotides read TGCGCCAGCAGCCTCAAGGAAGGACTAGCGGGCTCAGATACGCAGTATTTT. This encodes CASSLKEGLAGSDTQYF.

This chain connects TRBV7-9 to TRBJ2-2; D uncertain. Germline assignment: CDR1 SEHNR and CDR2 FQNEAQ (reference sequence). This CDR3 is 14 amino acids long. Trimming took 6 bases from V and 3 from J, leaving 11 bases between them. The CDR3 region is CASSLGSYTGELFF. The CDR3 bases are TGTGCCAGCAGTTTGGGGTCGTACACCGGGGAGCTGTTTTTT. Supplemented by reference TRBV7-9 and TRBJ2-2, the full variable domain reads DTGVSQNPRHKITKRGQNVTFRCDPISEHNRLYWYRQTLGQGPEFLTYFQNEAQLEKSRLLSDRFSAERPKGSFSTLEIQRTEQGDSAMYLCASSLGSYTGELFFGEGSRLTVL.

The V and J genes are TRBV9 and TRBJ2-1; 8 positions agree with TRBD2. After removal of 2 bases from V and 8 bases from J, the junction contained 9 bases not matched to a gene. The CDR3 consists of 15 residues. From germline, CDR1 is SGDLS and CDR2 YYNGEE. The DNA for the CDR3 is TGTGCCAGCAGCGTCAATTTGTTCGGGGGGGATGAGCAGTTCTTC. It yields the protein CASSVNLFGGDEQFF. The whole variable domain, remainder taken from reference TRBV9 and TRBJ2-1, is DSGVTQTPKHLITATGQRVTLRCSPRSGDLSVYWYQQSLDQGLQFLIQYYNGEERAKGNILERFSAQQFPDLHSELNLSSLELGDSALYFCASSVNLFGGDEQFFGPGTRLTVL.

The chain recombines TRBV25-1 with TRBJ2-5; D gene uncertain. Per the germline V gene, CDR1 is MGHDK and CDR2 is SYGVNS. The germline V and J ends were trimmed by 7 bases and 7 bases, with 13 bases remaining between them. CDR3 length: 12 amino acids. This CDR3 reads CASNVGSGTQYF. DNA of the CDR3: TGTGCCAGCAATGTGGGGTCGGGGACCCAGTACTTC.

The chain employs TRBV27 and TRBJ2-1, with a tentative D call TRBD2 (6 bases). This CDR3 is 12 amino acids long. From germline, CDR1 is MNHEY and CDR2 SMNVEV (reference sequence). The germline V and J ends were trimmed by 6 bases and 3 bases, with 6 bases remaining between them. CDR3 coding DNA: TGTGCCAGCAGGGGGGGCTACAATGAGCAGTTCTTC. Its protein is CASRGGYNEQFF.